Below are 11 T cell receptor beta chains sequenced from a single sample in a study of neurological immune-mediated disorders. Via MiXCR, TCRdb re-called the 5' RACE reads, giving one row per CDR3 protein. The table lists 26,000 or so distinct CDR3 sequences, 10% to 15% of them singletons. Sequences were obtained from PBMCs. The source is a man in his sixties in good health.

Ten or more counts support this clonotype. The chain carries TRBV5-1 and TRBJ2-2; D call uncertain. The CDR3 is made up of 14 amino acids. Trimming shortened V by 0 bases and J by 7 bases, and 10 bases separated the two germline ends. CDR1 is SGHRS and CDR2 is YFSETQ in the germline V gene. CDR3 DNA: TGCGCCAGCAGCTTGGGTAACGCCTACGGGGAGCTGTTTTTT. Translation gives CASSLGNAYGELFF.

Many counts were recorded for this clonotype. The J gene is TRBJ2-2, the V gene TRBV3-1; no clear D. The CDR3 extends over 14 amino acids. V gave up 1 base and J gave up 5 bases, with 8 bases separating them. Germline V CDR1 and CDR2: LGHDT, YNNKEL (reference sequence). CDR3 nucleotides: TGTGCCAGCAGCCAAGTGCCACGGACCGGGGAGCTGTTTTTT. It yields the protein CASSQVPRTGELFF.

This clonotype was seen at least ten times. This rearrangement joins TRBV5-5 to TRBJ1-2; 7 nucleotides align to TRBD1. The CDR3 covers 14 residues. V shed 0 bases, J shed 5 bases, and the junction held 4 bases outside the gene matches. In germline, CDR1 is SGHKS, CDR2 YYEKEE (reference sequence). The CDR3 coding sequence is TGTGCCAGCAGCTTGGTGGCAGGGGGGTATGGCTACACCTTC. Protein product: CASSLVAGGYGYTF.

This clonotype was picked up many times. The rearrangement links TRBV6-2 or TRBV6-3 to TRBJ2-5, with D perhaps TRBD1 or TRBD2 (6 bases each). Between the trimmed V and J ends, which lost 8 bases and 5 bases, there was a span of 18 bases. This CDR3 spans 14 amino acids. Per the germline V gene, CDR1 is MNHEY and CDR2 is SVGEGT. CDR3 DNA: TGTGCCAGCGGGCCCTGGGGGGCCCAGGAGACCCAGTACTTC. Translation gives CASGPWGAQETQYF.

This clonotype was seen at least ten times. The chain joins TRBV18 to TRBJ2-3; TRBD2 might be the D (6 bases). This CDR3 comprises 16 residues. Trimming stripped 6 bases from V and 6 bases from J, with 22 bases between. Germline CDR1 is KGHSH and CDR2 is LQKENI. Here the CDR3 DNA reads TGTGCCAGCTCCCCGTCGCCAGGGAGGTTTGGCGATACGCAGTATTTT. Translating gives CASSPSPGRFGDTQYF.

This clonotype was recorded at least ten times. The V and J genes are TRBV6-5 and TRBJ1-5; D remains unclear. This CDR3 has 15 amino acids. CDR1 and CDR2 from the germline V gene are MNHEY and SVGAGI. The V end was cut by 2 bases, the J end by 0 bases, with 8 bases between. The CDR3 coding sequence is TGTGCCAGCAGTTACCGCGGGGATAGCAATCAGCCCCAGCATTTT. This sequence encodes CASSYRGDSNQPQHF.

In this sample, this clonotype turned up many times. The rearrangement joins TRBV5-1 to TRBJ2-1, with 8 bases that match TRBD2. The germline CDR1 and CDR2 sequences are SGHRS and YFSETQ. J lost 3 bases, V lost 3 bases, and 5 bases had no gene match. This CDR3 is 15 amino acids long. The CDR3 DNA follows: TGCGCCAGCAGCTGGGGACTAGTCGGCTACAATGAGCAGTTCTTC. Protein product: CASSWGLVGYNEQFF.

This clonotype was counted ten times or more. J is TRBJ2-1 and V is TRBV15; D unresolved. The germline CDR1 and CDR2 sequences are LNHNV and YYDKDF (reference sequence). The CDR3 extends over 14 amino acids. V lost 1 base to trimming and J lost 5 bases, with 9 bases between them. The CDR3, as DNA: TGTGCCACCAGCAGAGTAGACTCAAACAATGAGCAGTTCTTC. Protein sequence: CATSRVDSNNEQFF. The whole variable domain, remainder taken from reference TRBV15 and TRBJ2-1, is DAMVIQNPRYQVTQFGKPVTLSCSQTLNHNVMYWYQQKSSQAPKLLFHYYDKDFNNEADTPDNFQSRRPNTSFCFLDIRSPGLGDTAMYLCATSRVDSNNEQFFGPGTRLTVL.

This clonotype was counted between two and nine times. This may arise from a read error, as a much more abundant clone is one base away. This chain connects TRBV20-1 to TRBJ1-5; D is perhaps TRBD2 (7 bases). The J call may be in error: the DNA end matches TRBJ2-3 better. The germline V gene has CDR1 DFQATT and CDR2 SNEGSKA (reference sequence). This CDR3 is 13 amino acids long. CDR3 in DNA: TGCAGTGCTAGATGGGGGGGCGATCAGCCCCAGTATTTT. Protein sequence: CSARWGGDQPQYF.

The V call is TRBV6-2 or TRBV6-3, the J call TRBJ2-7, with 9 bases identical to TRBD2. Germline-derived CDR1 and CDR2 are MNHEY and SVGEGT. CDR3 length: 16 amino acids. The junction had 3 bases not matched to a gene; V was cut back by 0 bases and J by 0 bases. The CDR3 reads CASSYSGGGASYEQYF. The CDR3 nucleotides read TGTGCCAGCAGTTACTCGGGCGGGGGGGCCTCCTACGAGCAGTACTTC.

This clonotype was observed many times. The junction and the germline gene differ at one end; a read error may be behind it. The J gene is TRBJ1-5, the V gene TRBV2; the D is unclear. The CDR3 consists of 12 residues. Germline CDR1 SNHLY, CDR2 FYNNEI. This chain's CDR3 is CASSDHTKISYF. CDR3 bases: TGTGCCAGCAGTGATCACACTAAGATCTCCTATTTT.